The 13 T cell receptor beta chains listed next were all sequenced from one sample in a study of OX40 agonist ivuxolimab in advanced cancers. Using immunoSEQ multiplex PCR, the repertoire was profiled, and TCRdb retains in-frame clones only, with some absent. The table lists over 45,000 clones, just over 85% of them singletons. This specimen was CD4+ or CD8+ T cells sorted from blood, taken in a trial of the OX40 agonist ivuxolimab. These receptors were taken from an adult with an advanced solid tumor such as melanoma, head and neck, liver or kidney cancer.

This clone was detected once. The V and J genes are TRBV5-6 and TRBJ2-7; the D is unclear. Per germline, CDR1 SGHDT and CDR2 YYEEEE. Trimming removed 0 bases from V and 5 bases from J, with 9 bases in between. The CDR3 consists of 13 residues. DNA for the CDR3: TGTGCCAGCAGCTTGGTCGCTGGGAACGAGCAGTACTTC. It yields the protein CASSLVAGNEQYF. Full variable domain (rest looked up from reference TRBV5-6 and TRBJ2-7): DAGVTQSPTHLIKTRGQQVTLRCSPKSGHDTVSWYQQALGQGPQFIFQYYEEEERQRGNFPDRFSGHQFPNYSSELNVNALLLGDSALYLCASSLVAGNEQYFGPGTRLTVT.

This clone turned up a few times. The rearrangement links TRBV2 to TRBJ1-5, with a weak D call TRBD1 (5 bases). V dropped 5 bases and J dropped 6 bases, with 14 bases sitting between them. The CDR3 consists of 14 residues. The germline CDR1 and CDR2 sequences are SNHLY and FYNNEI. This chain's CDR3 is CASSQQAISQPQHF. As DNA, the CDR3 is TGTGCCAGCAGTCAACAGGCGATCAGTCAGCCCCAGCATTTT.

The V call is TRBV27, the J call TRBJ2-7; 13 positions agree with TRBD2. CDR1 is MNHEY and CDR2 is SMNVEV in the germline V gene (reference sequence). Germline trimming cut 1 base from V and 6 bases from J; bases unmatched to any gene: 9. CDR3 length: 17 residues. The CDR3 sequence is CASSLYPGLAGAVEQYF. The CDR3 DNA reads as TGTGCCAGCAGTTTATATCCCGGACTAGCGGGAGCGGTCGAGCAGTACTTC.

The rearrangement links TRBV5-6 to TRBJ2-1; perhaps D is TRBD1 or TRBD2 (5 bases each). The length of the CDR3 is 16 residues. Looked up from germline, CDR1 is SGHDT and CDR2 is YYEEEE. V was pared by 8 bases and J by 4 bases, with 22 bases between. For the CDR3, the DNA is TGTGCCAGTCTTCATACAATAGTGGGACGATACAATGAGCAGTTCTTC. Its protein is CASLHTIVGRYNEQFF.

The V call is TRBV15, the J call TRBJ2-7; 7 bases are shared with TRBD2. Germline-derived CDR1 and CDR2 are LNHNV and YYDKDF (reference sequence). The CDR3 has 15 residues. J gave up 6 bases and V 1 base, and 9 bases lay outside the gene matches. CDR3 DNA sequence: TGTGCCACCAGCAGAGGCGCGGGAGTCAATGGCGAGCAGTACTTC. Encoded protein: CATSRGAGVNGEQYF.

The rearrangement uses TRBV19 and TRBJ2-3; TRBD2 matches 9 bases. The CDR3 covers 15 residues. CDR1 and CDR2 (germline): LNHDA, SQIVND (reference sequence). V shed 4 bases and J 5 bases; nucleotides not matched to a gene: 7. CDR3 loop: CASSTSRAGGDTQYF. CDR3 coding DNA: TGTGCCAGTAGTACGTCGAGAGCGGGAGGAGATACGCAGTATTTT.

The rearrangement links TRBV28 to TRBJ2-3; TRBD1 matches at 7 bases. The CDR3 is 15 residues long. The germline V gene has CDR1 MDHEN and CDR2 SYDVKM. The V gene end was trimmed by 5 bases and the J gene end by 1 base; junction bases not matched to a gene: 6. CDR3 bases: TGTGCCAGCAGTACCTCCGGGACAGGCACAGATACGCAGTATTTT. Its translation: CASSTSGTGTDTQYF.

The V and J genes are TRBV6-5 and TRBJ2-1; D not certain. V gave up 10 bases and J gave up 6 bases, with 13 bases separating them. Germline CDR1 reads MNHEY; CDR2 reads SVGAGI. The CDR3 is made up of 12 amino acids. In DNA, the CDR3 is TGTGCCACCTCTAAAGGCCCCAATGAGCAGTTCTTC. Translation: CATSKGPNEQFF.

By share of the sample, this clone is medium-sized. V gene TRBV19 combines with J gene TRBJ1-2; 8 positions match TRBD1. The CDR3 has 13 residues. Germline V gene data show CDR1 as LNHDA and CDR2 as SQIVND (reference sequence). The ends lost 6 bases at V and 7 bases at J; junction bases unmatched: 7. CDR3 in amino acids: CASRGQGGGGYTF. CDR3 nucleotide sequence: TGTGCCAGTAGAGGACAGGGTGGAGGTGGCTACACCTTC.

This chain connects TRBV7-7 to TRBJ2-5, with TRBD1 as a possible D gene (5 bases). The V end was cut by 3 bases, the J end by 4 bases, with 9 bases between. This CDR3 has 13 amino acids. The germline V gene has CDR1 SSHAT and CDR2 FNYEAQ (reference sequence). Here the CDR3 DNA reads TGTGCCAGCAGCTTCGCAGGGCCAGAGACCCAGTACTTC. It yields the protein CASSFAGPETQYF.

The CDR3: CASSLVDSYEQYF. CDR3 sequence (DNA): TGTGCCAGCAGCTTGGTCGACAGCTACGAGCAGTACTTC. This chain links TRBV5-4 with TRBJ2-7; tentatively, D is TRBD1 (5 bases). The V end lost 0 bases, the J end lost 3 bases, and 7 bases lay between the germline ends. CDR1 SGHNT and CDR2 YYREEE come from the germline V gene (reference sequence). This CDR3 has 13 residues.

J is TRBJ1-2 and V is TRBV29-1; weak D call: TRBD1 (6 bases). This CDR3 has 13 amino acids. Between the trimmed V and J ends, which lost 3 bases and 8 bases, there was a span of 16 bases. CDR1 is SQVTM, CDR2 ANQGSEA, per germline. In nucleotides, the CDR3 is TGCAGCGTTGACAGTCCAGGGGATTGGGGCTACACCTTC. Residues: CSVDSPGDWGYTF.

The J gene is TRBJ1-1, the V gene TRBV6-5; D ambiguous. CDR3 length equals 13 residues. V was cut by 3 bases and J by 5 bases, with 10 bases left in between. The germline V gene has CDR1 MNHEY and CDR2 SVGAGI. The CDR3 DNA sequence: TGTGCCAGCAGTTATTCGTACGTTACTGAAGCTTTCTTT. It encodes CASSYSYVTEAFF.